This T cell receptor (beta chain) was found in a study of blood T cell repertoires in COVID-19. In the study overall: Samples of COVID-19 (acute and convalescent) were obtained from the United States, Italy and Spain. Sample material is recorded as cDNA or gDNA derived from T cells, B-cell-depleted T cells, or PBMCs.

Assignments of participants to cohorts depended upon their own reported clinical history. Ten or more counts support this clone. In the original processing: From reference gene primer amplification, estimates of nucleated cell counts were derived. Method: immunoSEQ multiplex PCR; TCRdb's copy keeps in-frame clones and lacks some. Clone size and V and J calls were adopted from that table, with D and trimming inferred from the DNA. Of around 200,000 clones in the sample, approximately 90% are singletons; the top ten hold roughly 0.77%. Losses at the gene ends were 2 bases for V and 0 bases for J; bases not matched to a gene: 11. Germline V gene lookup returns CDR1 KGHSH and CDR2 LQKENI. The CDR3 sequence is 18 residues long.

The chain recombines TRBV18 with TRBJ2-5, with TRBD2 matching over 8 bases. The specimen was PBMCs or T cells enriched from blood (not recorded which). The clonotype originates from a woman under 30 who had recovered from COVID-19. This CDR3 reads CASSPFTWGAGDQETQYF. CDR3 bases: TGTGCCAGCTCACCATTCACGTGGGGAGCGGGGGACCAAGAGACCCAGTACTTC. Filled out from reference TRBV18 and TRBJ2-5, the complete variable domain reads NAGVMQNPRHLVRRRGQEARLRCSPMKGHSHVYWYRQLPEEGLKFMVYLQKENIIDESGMPKERFSAEFPKEGPSILRIQQVVRGDSAAYFCASSPFTWGAGDQETQYFGPGTRLLVL.